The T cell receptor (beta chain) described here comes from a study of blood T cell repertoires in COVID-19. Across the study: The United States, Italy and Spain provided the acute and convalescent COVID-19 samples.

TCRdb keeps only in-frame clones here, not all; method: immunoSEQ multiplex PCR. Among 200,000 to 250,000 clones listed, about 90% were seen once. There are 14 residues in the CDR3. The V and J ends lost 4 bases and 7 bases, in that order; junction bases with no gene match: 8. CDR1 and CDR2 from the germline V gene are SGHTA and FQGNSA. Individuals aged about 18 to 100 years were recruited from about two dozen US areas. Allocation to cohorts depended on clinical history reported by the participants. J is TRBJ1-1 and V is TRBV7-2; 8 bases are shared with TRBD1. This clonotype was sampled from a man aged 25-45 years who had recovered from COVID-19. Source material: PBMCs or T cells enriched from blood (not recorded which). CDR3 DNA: TGTGCCAGCAGCTCACCGACAGGGGTCATTGAAGCTTTCTTT. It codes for CASSSPTGVIEAFF.